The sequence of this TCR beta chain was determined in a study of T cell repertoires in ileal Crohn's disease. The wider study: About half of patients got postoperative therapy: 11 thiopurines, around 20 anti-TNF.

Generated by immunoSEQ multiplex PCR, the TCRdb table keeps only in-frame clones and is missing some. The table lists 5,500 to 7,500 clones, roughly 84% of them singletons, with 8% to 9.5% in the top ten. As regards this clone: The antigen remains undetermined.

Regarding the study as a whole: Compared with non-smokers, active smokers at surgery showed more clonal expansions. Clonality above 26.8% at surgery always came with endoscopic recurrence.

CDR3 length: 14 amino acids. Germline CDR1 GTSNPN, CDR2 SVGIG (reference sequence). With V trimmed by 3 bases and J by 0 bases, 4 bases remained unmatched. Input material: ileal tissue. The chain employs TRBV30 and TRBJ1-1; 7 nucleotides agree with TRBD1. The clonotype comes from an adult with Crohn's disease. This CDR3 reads CAWRQTGVNTEAFF. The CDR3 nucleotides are TGTGCCTGGAGGCAAACAGGGGTGAACACTGAAGCTTTCTTT.